The TCR beta chain described here comes from a study of PD-1 blockade in classical Hodgkin lymphoma. General study results and limits: Researchers reported that CD4+ TCR diversity, though not CD8+, rose significantly by C4D1. Compared with healthy donors, newly diagnosed patients reportedly showed lower baseline TCR diversity.

The CDR3 sequence is 17 residues long. Germline lookup yields CDR1 LGHNA and CDR2 YNFKEQ. Trimming pared 0 bases from V and 3 bases from J, leaving 18 bases between. Specified time point: cycle 4 day 1 (C4D1), after less than 7 weeks of nivolumab. Each of the patients experienced relapse following autologous stem cell transplantation, and their brentuximab vedotin exposure differed. Points on this clone: Antigen specificity is unknown.

TCRdb keeps only in-frame clones here, not all; method: immunoSEQ multiplex PCR. The table has some 95,000 clones, 90% seen once. The rearrangement links TRBV4-2 to TRBJ2-7, with a possible D match to TRBD1 (5 bases). The sequencing here drew on peripheral blood mononuclear cells (PBMCs), taken before the fourth cycle of nivolumab. This TCR was sampled from a human donor with classical Hodgkin lymphoma. The CDR3 nucleotides read TGTGCCAGCAGCCAAGAAACTGGGGCCTCGTGGAGCTACGAGCAGTACTTC. Translation gives CASSQETGASWSYEQYF.